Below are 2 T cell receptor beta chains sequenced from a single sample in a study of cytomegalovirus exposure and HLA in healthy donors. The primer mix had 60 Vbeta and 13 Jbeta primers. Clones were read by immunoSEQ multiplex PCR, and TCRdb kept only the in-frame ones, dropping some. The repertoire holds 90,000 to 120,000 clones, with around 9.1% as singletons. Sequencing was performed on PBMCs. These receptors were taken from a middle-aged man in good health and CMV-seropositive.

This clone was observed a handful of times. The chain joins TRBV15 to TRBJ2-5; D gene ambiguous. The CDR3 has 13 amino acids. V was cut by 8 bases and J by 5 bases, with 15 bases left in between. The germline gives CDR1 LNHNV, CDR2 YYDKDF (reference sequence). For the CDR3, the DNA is TGTGCCACCCTCGGTCCTCTAGGCGAGACCCAGTACTTC. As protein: CATLGPLGETQYF.

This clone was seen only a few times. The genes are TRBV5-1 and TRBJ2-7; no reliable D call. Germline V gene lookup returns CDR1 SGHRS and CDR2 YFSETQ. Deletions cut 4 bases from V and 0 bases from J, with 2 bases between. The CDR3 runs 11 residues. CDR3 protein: CASSHSYEQYF. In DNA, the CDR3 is TGCGCCAGCAGCCACTCCTACGAGCAGTACTTC.